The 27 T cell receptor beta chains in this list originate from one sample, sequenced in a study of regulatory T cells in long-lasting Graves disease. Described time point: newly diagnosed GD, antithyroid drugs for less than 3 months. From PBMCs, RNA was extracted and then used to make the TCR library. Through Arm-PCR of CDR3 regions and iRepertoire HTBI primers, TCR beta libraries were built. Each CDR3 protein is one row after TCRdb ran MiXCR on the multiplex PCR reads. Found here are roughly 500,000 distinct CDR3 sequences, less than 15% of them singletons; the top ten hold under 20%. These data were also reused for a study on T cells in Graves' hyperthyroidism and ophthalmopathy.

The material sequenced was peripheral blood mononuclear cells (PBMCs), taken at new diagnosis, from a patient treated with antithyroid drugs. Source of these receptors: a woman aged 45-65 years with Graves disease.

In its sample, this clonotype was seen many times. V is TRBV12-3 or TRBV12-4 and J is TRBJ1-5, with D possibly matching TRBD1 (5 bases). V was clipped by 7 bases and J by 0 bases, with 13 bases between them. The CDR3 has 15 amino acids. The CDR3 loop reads CASTLEGFSNQPQHF. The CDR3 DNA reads TGTGCCAGCACCCTCGAGGGGTTTAGCAATCAGCCCCAGCATTTT.

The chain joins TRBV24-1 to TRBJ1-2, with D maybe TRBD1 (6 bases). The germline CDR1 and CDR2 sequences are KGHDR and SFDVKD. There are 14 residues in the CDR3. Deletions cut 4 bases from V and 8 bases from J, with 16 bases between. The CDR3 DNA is TGTGCCACCAGTGACCACACAGGGTCAGCCGGCTACACCTTC. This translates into CATSDHTGSAGYTF.

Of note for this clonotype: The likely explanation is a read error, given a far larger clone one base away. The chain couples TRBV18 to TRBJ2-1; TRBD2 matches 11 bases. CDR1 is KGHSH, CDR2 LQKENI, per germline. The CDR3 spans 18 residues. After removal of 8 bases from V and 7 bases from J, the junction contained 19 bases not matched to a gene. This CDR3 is CASSLTSQPSGRPNEQFF. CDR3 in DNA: TGTGCCAGCAGCTTAACCTCCCAGCCTAGCGGGAGGCCGAATGAGCAGTTCTTC. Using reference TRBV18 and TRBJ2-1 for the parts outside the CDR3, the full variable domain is NAGVMQNPRHLVRRRGQEARLRCSPMKGHSHVYWYRQLPEEGLKFMVYLQKENIIDESGMPKERFSAEFPKEGPSILRIQQVVRGDSAAYFCASSLTSQPSGRPNEQFFGPGTRLTVL.

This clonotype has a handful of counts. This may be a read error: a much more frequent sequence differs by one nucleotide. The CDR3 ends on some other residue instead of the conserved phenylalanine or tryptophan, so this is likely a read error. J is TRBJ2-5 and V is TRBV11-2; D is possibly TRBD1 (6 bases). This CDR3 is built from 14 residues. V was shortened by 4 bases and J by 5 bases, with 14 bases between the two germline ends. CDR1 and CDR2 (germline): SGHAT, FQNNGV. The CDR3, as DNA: TGTGCCAGCAGCTCACAGGGTTGGGGCGAGACCCAGTACCTC. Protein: CASSSQGWGETQYL.

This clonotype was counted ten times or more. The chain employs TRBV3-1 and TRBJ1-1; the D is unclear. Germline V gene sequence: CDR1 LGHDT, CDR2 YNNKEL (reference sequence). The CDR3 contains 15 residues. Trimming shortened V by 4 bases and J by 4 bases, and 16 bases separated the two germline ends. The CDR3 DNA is TGTGCCAGCAGCCCATCCCCGGTCGTGGGCACTGAAGCTTTCTTT. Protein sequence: CASSPSPVVGTEAFF. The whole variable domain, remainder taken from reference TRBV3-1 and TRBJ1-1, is DTAVSQTPKYLVTQMGNDKSIKCEQNLGHDTMYWYKQDSKKFLKIMFSYNNKELIINETVPNRFSPKSPDKAHLNLHINSLELGDSAVYFCASSPSPVVGTEAFFGQGTRLTVV.

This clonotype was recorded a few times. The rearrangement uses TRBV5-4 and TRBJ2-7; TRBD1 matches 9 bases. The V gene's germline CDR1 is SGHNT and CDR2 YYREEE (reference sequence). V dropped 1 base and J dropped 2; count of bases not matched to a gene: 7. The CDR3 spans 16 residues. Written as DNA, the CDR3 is TGTGCCAGCAGCTTGCCCCCGGGACAGGGTCCCTACGAGCAGTACTTC. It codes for CASSLPPGQGPYEQYF.

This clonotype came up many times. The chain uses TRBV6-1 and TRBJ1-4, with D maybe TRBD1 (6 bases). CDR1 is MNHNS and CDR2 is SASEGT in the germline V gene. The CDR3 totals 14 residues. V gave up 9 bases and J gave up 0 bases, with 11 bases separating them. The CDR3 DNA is TGTGCCAGTGATACAGGGTCAACTAATGAAAAACTGTTTTTT. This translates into CASDTGSTNEKLFF.

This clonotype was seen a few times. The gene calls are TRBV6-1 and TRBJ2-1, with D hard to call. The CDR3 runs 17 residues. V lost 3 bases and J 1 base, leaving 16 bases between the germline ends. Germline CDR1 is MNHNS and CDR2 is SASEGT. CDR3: CASSEGPHEASYNEQFF. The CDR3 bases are TGTGCCAGCAGTGAGGGCCCTCATGAAGCGTCCTACAATGAGCAGTTCTTC.

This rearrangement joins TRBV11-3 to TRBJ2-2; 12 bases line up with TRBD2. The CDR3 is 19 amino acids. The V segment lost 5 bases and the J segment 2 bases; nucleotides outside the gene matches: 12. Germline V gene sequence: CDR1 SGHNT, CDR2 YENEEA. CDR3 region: CASSPRWLAGGPNTGELFF. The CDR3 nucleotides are TGTGCCAGCAGCCCCCGGTGGCTAGCGGGAGGGCCCAACACCGGGGAGCTGTTTTTT.

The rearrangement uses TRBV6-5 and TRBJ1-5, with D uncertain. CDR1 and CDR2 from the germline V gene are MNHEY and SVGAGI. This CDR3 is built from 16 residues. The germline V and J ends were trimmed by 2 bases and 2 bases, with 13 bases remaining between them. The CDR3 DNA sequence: TGTGCCAGCAGTTACCCAGACGATGCTCGCAATCAGCCCCAGCATTTT. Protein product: CASSYPDDARNQPQHF.

The CDR3 loop reads CASSLAPPGLAGAGELFF. The CDR3 nucleotides are TGTGCCAGCAGCTTAGCGCCCCCGGGGCTAGCGGGAGCCGGGGAGCTGTTTTTT. This chain connects TRBV7-2 to TRBJ2-2; TRBD2 aligns across 10 bases. The germline V gene has CDR1 SGHTA and CDR2 FQGNSA. V gave up 0 bases and J gave up 6 bases; unmatched junction bases: 10. The CDR3 is 18 amino acids.

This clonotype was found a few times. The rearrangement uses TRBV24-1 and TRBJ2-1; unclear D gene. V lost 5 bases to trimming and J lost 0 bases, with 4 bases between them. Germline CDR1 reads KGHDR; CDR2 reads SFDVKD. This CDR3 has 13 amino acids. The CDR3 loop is CATSGVSYNEQFF. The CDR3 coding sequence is TGTGCCACCAGTGGGGTCTCCTACAATGAGCAGTTCTTC.

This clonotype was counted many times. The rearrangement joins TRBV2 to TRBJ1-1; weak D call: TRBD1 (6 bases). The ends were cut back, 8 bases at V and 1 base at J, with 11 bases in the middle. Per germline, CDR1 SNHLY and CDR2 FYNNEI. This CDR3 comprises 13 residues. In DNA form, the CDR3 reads TGTGCCAGCCGATCGACAGGGAACACTGAAGCTTTCTTT. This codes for CASRSTGNTEAFF. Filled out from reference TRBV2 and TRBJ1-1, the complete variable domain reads EPEVTQTPSHQVTQMGQEVILRCVPISNHLYFYWYRQILGQKVEFLVSFYNNEISEKSEIFDDQFSVERPDGSNFTLKIRSTKLEDSAMYFCASRSTGNTEAFFGQGTRLTVV.

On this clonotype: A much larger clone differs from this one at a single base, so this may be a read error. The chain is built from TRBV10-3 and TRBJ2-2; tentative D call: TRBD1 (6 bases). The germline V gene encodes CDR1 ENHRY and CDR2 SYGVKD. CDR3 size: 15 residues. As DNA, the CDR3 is TGTGCCAGCATGGTTGACAGGATTAACACCGGGGAGCTGTCTTTT. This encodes CASMVDRINTGELSF.

CDR3: CASSPLAGGRSYNEQFF. The CDR3 nucleotides read TGTGCCAGCTCACCACTAGCGGGAGGGCGCTCCTACAATGAGCAGTTCTTC. V is TRBV18 and J is TRBJ2-1; 11 nucleotides agree with TRBD2. CDR3 size: 17 residues. Germline lookup yields CDR1 KGHSH and CDR2 LQKENI. The junction had 2 bases not matched to a gene; V was cut back by 1 base and J by 0 bases.

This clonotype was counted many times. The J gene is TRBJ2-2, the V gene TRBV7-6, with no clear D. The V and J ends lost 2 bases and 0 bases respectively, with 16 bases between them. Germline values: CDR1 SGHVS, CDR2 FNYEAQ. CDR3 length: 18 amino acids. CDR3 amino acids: CASSLRLASLANTGELFF. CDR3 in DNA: TGTGCCAGCAGCTTAAGGTTGGCTAGTTTAGCGAACACCGGGGAGCTGTTTTTT.

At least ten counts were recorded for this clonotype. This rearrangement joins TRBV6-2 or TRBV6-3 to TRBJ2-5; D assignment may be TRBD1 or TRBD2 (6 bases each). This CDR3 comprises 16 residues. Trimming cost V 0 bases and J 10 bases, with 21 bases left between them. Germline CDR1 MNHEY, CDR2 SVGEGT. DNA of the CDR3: TGTGCCAGCAGTTACTCGAAAGGACAGCGAAGGGGGGACCAGTACTTC. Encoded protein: CASSYSKGQRRGDQYF.

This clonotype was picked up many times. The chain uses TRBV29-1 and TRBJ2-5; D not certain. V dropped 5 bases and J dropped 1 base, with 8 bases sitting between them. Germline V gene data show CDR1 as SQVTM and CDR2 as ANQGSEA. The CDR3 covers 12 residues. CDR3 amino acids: CSVSPGQETQYF. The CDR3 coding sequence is TGCAGCGTTTCTCCGGGCCAAGAGACCCAGTACTTC.

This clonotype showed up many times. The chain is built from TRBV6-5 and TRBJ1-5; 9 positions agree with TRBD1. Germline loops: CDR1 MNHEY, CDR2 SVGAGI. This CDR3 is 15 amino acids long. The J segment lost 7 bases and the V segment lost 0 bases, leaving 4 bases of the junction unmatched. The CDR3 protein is CASSYSDRGNQPQHF. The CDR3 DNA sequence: TGTGCCAGCAGTTACTCGGACAGGGGAAACCAGCCCCAGCATTTT.

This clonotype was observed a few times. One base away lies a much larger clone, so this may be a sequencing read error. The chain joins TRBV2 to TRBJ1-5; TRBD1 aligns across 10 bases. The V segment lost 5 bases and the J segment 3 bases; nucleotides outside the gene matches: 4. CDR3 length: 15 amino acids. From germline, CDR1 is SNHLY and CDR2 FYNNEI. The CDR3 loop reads CASSTGTGANQPQHF. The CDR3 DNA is TGTGCCAGCAGTACCGGGACAGGGGCCAATCAGCCCCAGCATTTT.

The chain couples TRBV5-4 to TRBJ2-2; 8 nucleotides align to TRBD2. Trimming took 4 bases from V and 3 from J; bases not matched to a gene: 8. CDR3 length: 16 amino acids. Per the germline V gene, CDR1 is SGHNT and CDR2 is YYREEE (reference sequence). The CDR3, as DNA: TGTGCCAGCAGCCTTGCGGGGGGCGGGGACACCGGGGAGCTGTTTTTT. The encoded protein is CASSLAGGGDTGELFF.

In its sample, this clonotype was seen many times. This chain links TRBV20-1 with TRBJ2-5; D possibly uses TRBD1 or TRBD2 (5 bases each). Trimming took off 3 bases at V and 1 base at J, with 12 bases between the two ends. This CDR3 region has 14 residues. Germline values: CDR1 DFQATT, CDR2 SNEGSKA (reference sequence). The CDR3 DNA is TGCAGTGCTAGTCTGAGGGGCCTCCAAGAGACCCAGTACTTC. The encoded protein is CSASLRGLQETQYF.

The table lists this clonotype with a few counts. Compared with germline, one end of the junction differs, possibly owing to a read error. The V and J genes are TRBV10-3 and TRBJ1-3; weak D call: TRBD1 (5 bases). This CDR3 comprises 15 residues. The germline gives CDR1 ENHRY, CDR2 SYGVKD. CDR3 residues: CASSPHGGGGNTIYF. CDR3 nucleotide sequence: TGTGCCAGCAGTCCACACGGGGGTGGTGGAAACACCATATATTTT.

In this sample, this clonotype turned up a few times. Here the CDR3 reads CASSQVLSSPLHF. The CDR3 DNA reads TGCGCCAGCAGCCAAGTTCTTTCCTCACCCCTCCACTTT. V is TRBV4-1 and J is TRBJ1-6; D is unresolved. This CDR3 comprises 13 residues. V lost 1 base to trimming and J lost 10 bases, with 8 bases between them. CDR1 MGHRA and CDR2 YSYEKL come from the germline V gene.

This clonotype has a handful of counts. The CDR3 is CASSQGTSGRRGNTGELFF. The CDR3 DNA sequence: TGTGCCAGCAGCCAAGGGACTAGCGGGAGGAGGGGGAACACCGGGGAGCTGTTTTTT. V gene TRBV4-2 combines with J gene TRBJ2-2; TRBD2 matches at 14 bases. V was pared by 1 base and J by 1 base, with 5 bases of the junction left unmatched. Germline CDR1 and CDR2: LGHNA and YNFKEQ. CDR3 length equals 19 residues.

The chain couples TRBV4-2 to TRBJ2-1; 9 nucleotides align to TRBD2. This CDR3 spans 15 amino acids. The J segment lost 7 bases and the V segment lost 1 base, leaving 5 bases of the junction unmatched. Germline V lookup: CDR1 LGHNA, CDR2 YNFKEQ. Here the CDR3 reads CASSQVAGGINEQFF. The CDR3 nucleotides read TGTGCCAGCAGCCAAGTTGCGGGAGGGATAAATGAGCAGTTCTTC.

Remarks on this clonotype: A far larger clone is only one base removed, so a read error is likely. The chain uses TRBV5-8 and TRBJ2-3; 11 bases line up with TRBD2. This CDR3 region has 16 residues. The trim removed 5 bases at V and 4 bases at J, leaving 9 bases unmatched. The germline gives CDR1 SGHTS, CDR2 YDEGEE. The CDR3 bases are TGTGCCAGCAGTTCCCCCCCTAGCGGGAGGCCAGATACGCAGTATTTT. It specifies CASSSPPSGRPDTQYF.